The TCR beta chain under discussion was sequenced for a study of cytomegalovirus exposure and HLA in healthy donors. Looked up from germline, CDR1 is MNHEY and CDR2 is SMNVEV (reference sequence). The CDR3 sequence is 16 residues long. After removal of 5 bases from V and 3 bases from J, the junction contained 8 bases not matched to a gene. Note on this clone: Antigen: not known.

Researchers ran the PCR with 60 Vbeta and 13 Jbeta primers. The assay was immunoSEQ multiplex PCR, and TCRdb's table has in-frame clones only and misses some. The sample comprises 75,000 to 80,000 clones, 60% to 85% of which are singletons, and roughly 1.7% rests with the top ten. Regarding the study as a whole: In presence/absence analyses, roughly uniform sequencing depth across donors was assumed.

The sequenced sample was PBMCs. This rearrangement joins TRBV27 to TRBJ2-7; 12 bases map to TRBD2. This receptor was taken from a man in his forties in good health and CMV-seronegative. The CDR3 nucleotides read TGTGCCAGCAGTAGGACTAGCGGGACCCGTGTCTACGAGCAGTACTTC. Its translation is CASSRTSGTRVYEQYF.